This passage covers 29 T cell receptor beta chains from one sample sequenced in a study of control samples from healthy donors and cancer patients. Sequencing used immunoSEQ multiplex PCR; TCRdb keeps in-frame clones, though not all of them. The repertoire holds 110,000 or so clones, with 89% as singletons. The sample consisted of blood. These receptors all stem from a man over 45 in good health.

CDR3 sequence reads: CASSNWAAKETQYF. CDR3 nucleotides: TGTGCCAGCAGCAATTGGGCAGCGAAAGAGACCCAGTACTTC. This chain uses TRBV21-1 with TRBJ2-5. TRBV21-1 is deemed a pseudogene. CDR3 length: 14 residues.

This clone has only one observation. This sequence joins TRBV7-2 and TRBJ1-3; D unclear. The CDR3 runs 15 residues. V gave up 3 bases and J gave up 0 bases, with 9 bases separating them. Looked up from germline, CDR1 is SGHTA and CDR2 is FQGNSA. This CDR3 is CASSFKDFSGNTIYF. The CDR3 DNA follows: TGTGCCAGCAGCTTTAAGGACTTCTCTGGAAACACCATATATTTT.

The genes are TRBV9 and TRBJ2-1; 10 nucleotides align to TRBD1. The trim removed 3 bases at V and 5 bases at J, leaving 5 bases unmatched. This CDR3 has 15 residues. Germline assignment: CDR1 SGDLS and CDR2 YYNGEE. The CDR3 loop is CASSGTGGSDNEQFF. CDR3 nucleotide sequence: TGTGCCAGCAGCGGGACAGGGGGTTCGGACAATGAGCAGTTCTTC.

The V and J genes are TRBV30 and TRBJ1-1; D ambiguous. V shed 0 bases and J shed 3 bases, with 8 bases lying between them. The length of the CDR3 is 13 residues. Germline V lookup: CDR1 GTSNPN, CDR2 SVGIG (reference sequence). The CDR3: CAWSVRGYTEAFF. CDR3 sequence (DNA): TGTGCCTGGAGTGTACGGGGATACACTGAAGCTTTCTTT. Looking up the rest from reference TRBV30 and TRBJ1-1 gives the full variable domain: SQTIHQWPATLVQPVGSPLSLECTVEGTSNPNLYWYRQAAGRGLQLLFYSVGIGQISSEVPQNLSASRPQDRQFILSSKKLLLSDSGFYLCAWSVRGYTEAFFGQGTRLTVV.

The chain is built from TRBV5-1 and TRBJ1-2; 10 bases agree with TRBD1. With V trimmed by 4 bases and J by 1 base, 4 bases remained unmatched. Germline V CDR1 and CDR2: SGHRS, YFSETQ. The CDR3 spans 15 residues. The CDR3 nucleotides are TGCGCCAGCAGCCCATGGACAGGGGGTAACTATGGCTACACCTTC. It is translated as CASSPWTGGNYGYTF.

The gene calls are TRBV12-3 or TRBV12-4 and TRBJ1-2; D is perhaps TRBD1 (5 bases). The CDR3 sequence is 11 residues long. V dropped 10 bases and J dropped 4 bases, with 10 bases sitting between them. CDR3: CATGQGYGYTF. The CDR3 nucleotides are TGTGCCACCGGACAAGGCTATGGCTACACCTTC.

Points on this clone: Other DNA variants within this sample encode the same CDR3. The V gene is TRBV6-1, the J gene TRBJ1-5; no clear D. CDR1 and CDR2 from the germline V gene are MNHNS and SASEGT. Between the trimmed V and J ends, which lost 0 bases and 1 base, there was a span of 7 bases. The CDR3 runs 15 residues. CDR3 nucleotides: TGTGCCAGCAGTGAAGCAGGAGGGAGCAATCAGCCCCAGCATTTT. Translation: CASSEAGGSNQPQHF.

This chain uses TRBV5-6 with TRBJ2-2; D is possibly TRBD2 (6 bases). CDR1 SGHDT and CDR2 YYEEEE come from the germline V gene. This CDR3 region has 14 residues. With 2 bases removed from V and 6 bases from J, the gap between germline ends came to 11 bases. In DNA, the CDR3 is TGTGCCAGCAGCTTCCTGACTAGTTCCGGGGAGCTGTTTTTT. It is translated as CASSFLTSSGELFF.

The chain employs TRBV6-2 or TRBV6-3 and TRBJ2-3; 16 bases fit TRBD2. The CDR3 loop spans 19 amino acids. Losses at the gene ends were 6 bases for V and 1 base for J; bases not matched to a gene: 10. Per the germline V gene, CDR1 is MNHEY and CDR2 is SVGEGT. The CDR3 region is CASSATLGTSGGGTDTQYF. The CDR3 DNA reads as TGTGCCAGCAGCGCTACCCTCGGGACTAGCGGGGGGGGCACAGATACGCAGTATTTT.

The chain is built from TRBV6-1 and TRBJ1-3; possible D gene TRBD1, 6 bases. In germline, CDR1 is MNHNS, CDR2 SASEGT. V lost 3 bases and J 1 base, leaving 10 bases between the germline ends. The CDR3 totals 15 residues. The CDR3 DNA reads as TGTGCCAGCAGTGACCGAACAGGGTCTGGAAACACCATATATTTT. Translated, it gives CASSDRTGSGNTIYF.

The chain combines TRBV6-5 with TRBJ2-5; 7 positions agree with TRBD1. Losses at the gene ends were 5 bases for V and 2 bases for J; bases not matched to a gene: 5. CDR1 MNHEY and CDR2 SVGAGI come from the germline V gene. This CDR3 is 14 amino acids long. The CDR3 reads CASSRQGSQETQYF. Written as DNA, the CDR3 is TGTGCCAGCAGTCGACAGGGTTCGCAAGAGACCCAGTACTTC.

The CDR3 region has the DNA TGTGCCAGCAGCTTAAGTGCCAGGGGAACTAATGAAAAACTGTTTTTT. Its translation is CASSLSARGTNEKLFF. The chain has TRBV11-3 and TRBJ1-4, with D possibly being TRBD1 (6 bases). Germline CDR1 SGHNT, CDR2 YENEEA. The CDR3 has 16 residues. The V end lost 2 bases, the J end lost 1 base, and 11 bases lay between the germline ends.

The table lists this clone with a count of one. This sequence joins TRBV5-5 and TRBJ2-3; a possible D gene is TRBD1 (5 bases). Germline V lookup: CDR1 SGHKS, CDR2 YYEKEE (reference sequence). This CDR3 spans 13 amino acids. V was pared by 4 bases and J by 6 bases, with 12 bases between. The CDR3: CASSPGRGDTQYF. CDR3 bases: TGTGCCAGCAGCCCCGGAAGGGGTGATACGCAGTATTTT.

The CDR3 region has the DNA TGTGCCAGCAGCCCTCTGAAAGGCGCCGGGGGCTATGGCTACACCTTC. It codes for CASSPLKGAGGYGYTF. The J gene is TRBJ1-2, the V gene TRBV11-2; a possible D gene is TRBD1 (5 bases). The length of the CDR3 is 16 residues. Germline V CDR1 and CDR2: SGHAT, FQNNGV. Trimming cost V 5 bases and J 4 bases, with 20 bases left between them. The whole variable domain, filled in from reference TRBV11-2 and TRBJ1-2, reads EAGVAQSPRYKIIEKRQSVAFWCNPISGHATLYWYQQILGQGPKLLIQFQNNGVVDDSQLPKDRFSAERLKGVDSTLKIQPAKLEDSAVYLCASSPLKGAGGYGYTFGSGTRLTVV.

The genes are TRBV5-8 and TRBJ2-7; D gene uncertain. Per germline, CDR1 SGHTS and CDR2 YDEGEE. The CDR3 is 13 residues long. The V end was cut by 2 bases, the J end by 2 bases, with 8 bases between. CDR3 in amino acids: CASSLEGPYEQYF. The CDR3 DNA sequence: TGTGCCAGCAGCTTAGAAGGACCCTACGAGCAGTACTTC.

The CDR3 reads CASSQRQGDRYEQYF. CDR3 sequence (DNA): TGCGCCAGCAGCCAAAGACAGGGGGACCGGTACGAGCAGTACTTC. This chain connects TRBV4-1 to TRBJ2-7; 9 nucleotides agree with TRBD1. Germline V gene sequence: CDR1 MGHRA, CDR2 YSYEKL. CDR3 length equals 15 residues. V shed 2 bases, J shed 4 bases, and the junction held 6 bases outside the gene matches.

The chain uses TRBV14 and TRBJ1-2; D may be TRBD1 (5 bases). Germline-derived CDR1 and CDR2 are SGHDN and FVKESK. This CDR3 spans 14 amino acids. Between the trimmed V and J ends, which lost 5 bases and 8 bases, there was a span of 18 bases. CDR3 in amino acids: CASSSSQGRGGYTF. The CDR3 DNA is TGTGCCAGCAGCAGCTCCCAGGGAAGGGGAGGCTACACCTTC.

Regarding this clone: This same CDR3 is encoded by further DNA sequences in the sample. The CDR3 is CASSPGTANTEAFF. The CDR3, as DNA: TGTGCCAGCAGTCCGGGGACAGCGAACACTGAAGCTTTCTTT. The rearrangement links TRBV27 to TRBJ1-1; 7 bases fit TRBD1. J was trimmed by 1 base and V by 5 bases; bases with no gene match: 4. The V gene's germline CDR1 is MNHEY and CDR2 SMNVEV (reference sequence). This CDR3 is 14 amino acids long.

This chain uses TRBV5-1 with TRBJ1-2; D is possibly TRBD1 (5 bases). CDR1 and CDR2 (germline): SGHRS, YFSETQ. Trimming took 0 bases from V and 6 from J, leaving 9 bases between them. This CDR3 comprises 13 residues. The CDR3 is CASSLGGSNGYTF. The CDR3 nucleotides read TGCGCCAGCAGCTTGGGGGGGTCAAATGGCTACACCTTC. Drawing the rest from reference TRBV5-1 and TRBJ1-2, the complete variable domain is KAGVTQTPRYLIKTRGQQVTLSCSPISGHRSVSWYQQTPGQGLQFLFEYFSETQRNKGNFPGRFSGRQFSNSRSEMNVSTLELGDSALYLCASSLGGSNGYTFGSGTRLTVV.

V is TRBV3-1 (or the pseudogene TRBV3-2) and J is TRBJ1-2; D perhaps matches TRBD1 (6 bases). The germline gives CDR1 LGHDT, CDR2 YNNKEL (reference sequence). The CDR3 runs 15 residues. Trimming pared 3 bases from V and 5 bases from J, leaving 16 bases between. CDR3 nucleotide sequence: TGTGCCAGCAGCCAGGGAGGGGGAGGGACTTATGGCTACACCTTC. Protein: CASSQGGGGTYGYTF.

The genes are TRBV19 and TRBJ2-6; D not certain. The germline CDR1 and CDR2 sequences are LNHDA and SQIVND (reference sequence). The CDR3 length is 14 residues. V shed 7 bases and J shed 2 bases, with 9 bases lying between them. The CDR3 region is CASKGHTGANVLTF. The DNA of the CDR3 is TGTGCCAGTAAGGGTCATACTGGGGCCAACGTCCTGACTTTC.

This clone was counted between two and nine times. The chain employs TRBV6-2 or TRBV6-3 and TRBJ2-2, with 8 bases identical to TRBD1. The germline V gene encodes CDR1 MNHEY and CDR2 SVGEGT. The V gene end was trimmed by 0 bases and the J gene end by 5 bases; junction bases not matched to a gene: 2. This CDR3 has 15 residues. The CDR3 DNA reads as TGTGCCAGCAGTTACTCGACAGGGGAGACCGGGGAGCTGTTTTTT. It codes for CASSYSTGETGELFF.

This chain uses TRBV11-2 with TRBJ2-3, with 7 nucleotides matching TRBD2. This CDR3 has 14 amino acids. With V trimmed by 8 bases and J by 5 bases, 10 bases remained unmatched. Germline CDR1 SGHAT, CDR2 FQNNGV. CDR3 bases: TGTGCCAGCCGGGCGGGGGTTGGTGGAGATACGCAGTATTTT. This gives the protein CASRAGVGGDTQYF.

The rearrangement links TRBV7-6 to TRBJ1-6; TRBD1 agrees at 9 bases. CDR3 size: 13 residues. Looked up from germline, CDR1 is SGHVS and CDR2 is FNYEAQ. After removal of 5 bases from V and 13 bases from J, the junction contained 6 bases not matched to a gene. The CDR3 DNA is TGTGCCAGCAGCCCGGACAGGGGTTCGCCCCTCCACTTT. Protein: CASSPDRGSPLHF. Based on the CDR3 plus reference TRBV7-6 and TRBJ1-6, the full variable domain is GAGVSQSPRYKVTKRGQDVALRCDPISGHVSLYWYRQALGQGPEFLTYFNYEAQQDKSGLPNDRFSAERPEGSISTLTIQRTEQRDSAMYRCASSPDRGSPLHFGNGTRLTVT.

The chain is built from TRBV11-3 and TRBJ2-7, with D possibly matching TRBD1 (8 bases). CDR1 SGHNT and CDR2 YENEEA come from the germline V gene. V gave up 4 bases and J gave up 1 base, with 23 bases separating them. CDR3 size: 18 residues. The CDR3 loop is CASSSARRTGRGSYEQYF. For the CDR3, the DNA is TGTGCCAGCAGCTCCGCCCGGCGGACAGGGAGGGGTTCCTACGAGCAGTACTTC.

This rearrangement joins TRBV5-1 to TRBJ1-2; TRBD1 is a possible D gene (6 bases). V shed 2 bases and J shed 5 bases, with 10 bases lying between them. Germline CDR1 is SGHRS and CDR2 is YFSETQ. The CDR3 totals 13 residues. For the CDR3, the DNA is TGCGCCAGCAGCTTCTACAGGGAGTATGGCTACACCTTC. Translated: CASSFYREYGYTF.

As DNA, the CDR3 is TGTGCCAGCAGCGGCCACCCGACAGGGGACTATGGCTACACCTTC. Residues: CASSGHPTGDYGYTF. The chain links TRBV5-8 to TRBJ1-2; 8 bases fit TRBD1. This CDR3 comprises 15 residues. Germline lookup yields CDR1 SGHTS and CDR2 YDEGEE. V shed 4 bases, J shed 3 bases, and the junction held 8 bases outside the gene matches.

The rearrangement links TRBV6-6 to TRBJ2-7; 7 bases agree with TRBD2. The junction had 3 bases not matched to a gene; V was cut back by 2 bases and J by 5 bases. The CDR3 covers 13 residues. CDR1 and CDR2 from the germline V gene are MNHNY and SVGAGI (reference sequence). The CDR3: CASSYGTIDEQYF. The CDR3 DNA sequence: TGTGCCAGCAGTTACGGGACTATAGACGAGCAGTACTTC.

This clone was seen more than once but under ten times. This chain joins TRBV6-6 and TRBJ2-1, with TRBD1 identical over 9 bases. V shed 2 bases and J 7 bases; nucleotides not matched to a gene: 9. Looked up from germline, CDR1 is MNHNY and CDR2 is SVGAGI (reference sequence). This CDR3 is built from 16 residues. The CDR3 DNA follows: TGTGCCAGCAGTTACGGTCCCGGGACAGGGCCGAATGAGCAGTTCTTC. It encodes CASSYGPGTGPNEQFF.